This TCR beta chain comes out of a study of blood T cell repertoires in COVID-19. Study-level background: In each case, the material was cDNA or gDNA derived from T cells, B-cell-depleted T cells, or PBMCs.

Clones were sequenced by immunoSEQ multiplex PCR, and TCRdb holds only the in-frame ones, with some missing. This repertoire shows 240,000 or so clones, about 86% found once; its top ten account for over 3%. Sequenced sample: peripheral blood. This clonotype was obtained from a woman in her thirties who had recovered from COVID-19.

Written as DNA, the CDR3 is TGTGCCAGCTCACCATTGGACAGTAACTATGGCTACACCTTC. As protein: CASSPLDSNYGYTF. The chain is built from TRBV18 and TRBJ1-2; D possibly corresponds to TRBD1 (6 bases). The CDR3 length is 14 residues. Germline V gene lookup returns CDR1 KGHSH and CDR2 LQKENI. Trimming pared 2 bases from V and 1 base from J, leaving 8 bases between.